This entry concerns a single T cell receptor (beta chain). What it recognizes is unknown. The data were obtained in a study of regulatory T cells in long-lasting Graves disease. General study results and limits: Possibly, too few samples lowered accuracy.

Time point reported: newly diagnosed GD, antithyroid drugs for less than 3 months. The TCR library used RNA extracted from PBMCs. Germline V gene sequence: CDR1 LNHDA, CDR2 SQIVND (reference sequence). The CDR3 has 15 residues. Trimming cost V 1 base and J 4 bases, with 11 bases left between them. The TCR beta library used iRepertoire HTBI primers with Arm-PCR amplification of CDR3. TCRdb independently ran MiXCR on the multiplex PCR reads; one entry per CDR3 protein. The sample lists 580,000 or so distinct CDR3 sequences, about 16% seen once, with around 12% in the top ten. This sample was shared with a second study, whose subject was T cells in Graves' hyperthyroidism and ophthalmopathy.

The starting material was peripheral blood mononuclear cells (PBMCs), obtained at new diagnosis, from a patient treated with antithyroid drugs. This clonotype was sampled from a man aged 18 to 30 with Graves disease. The chain employs TRBV19 and TRBJ1-5; D gene ambiguous. The CDR3 spells CASSIGSGRNQPQHF. The DNA for the CDR3 is TGTGCCAGTAGTATAGGATCTGGTCGGAATCAGCCCCAGCATTTT.